Presented here are 8 T cell receptor beta chains from one specimen sequenced in a study of regulatory T cells in long-lasting Graves disease. Building the TCR beta libraries relied on iRepertoire HTBI primers, and CDR3 regions underwent Arm-PCR. One entry per CDR3 protein results from TCRdb running MiXCR on the multiplex PCR reads. The repertoire holds 350,000 to 450,000 distinct CDR3 sequences, with less than 30% as singletons. The time point: persistent/refractory GD, antithyroid drugs over 5 years with positive TRAb. PBMC-extracted RNA yielded the TCR library. The sequences come from peripheral blood mononuclear cells (PBMCs), collected when the disease was refractory, from a patient treated with antithyroid drugs. Source of these receptors: a middle-aged woman with Graves disease.

This clonotype was observed at least ten times. V is TRBV10-3 and J is TRBJ1-6; D not certain. Trimming took 6 bases from V and 7 from J, leaving 10 bases between them. The CDR3 is 13 residues long. Per the germline V gene, CDR1 is ENHRY and CDR2 is SYGVKD. DNA for the CDR3: TGTGCCATCAGCCCGGGCGCAAATTCACCCCTCCACTTT. This gives the protein CAISPGANSPLHF.

This clonotype was found many times. The chain combines TRBV20-1 with TRBJ2-7; D may be TRBD2 (5 bases). The germline V and J ends were trimmed by 5 bases and 5 bases, with 13 bases remaining between them. CDR1 and CDR2 from the germline V gene are DFQATT and SNEGSKA (reference sequence). The CDR3 covers 12 residues. CDR3 sequence reads: CSAGGEQHEQYF. CDR3 sequence (DNA): TGCAGTGCTGGAGGAGAACAGCACGAGCAGTACTTC.

This clonotype appeared a single time. The V call is TRBV6-1, the J call TRBJ2-4; the D gene could be TRBD1 or TRBD2 (5 bases each). CDR3 size: 12 residues. Germline CDR1 MNHNS, CDR2 SASEGT. Between the trimmed V and J ends, which lost 6 bases and 14 bases, there was a span of 17 bases. This CDR3 is CASSSIGTAEYF. CDR3 in DNA: TGTGCCAGCAGCTCCATAGGGACGGCGGAGTACTTC.

This clonotype was seen more than once but under ten times. This chain joins TRBV20-1 and TRBJ2-7, with D tentatively TRBD1 (6 bases). This CDR3 spans 12 amino acids. Trimming took 3 bases from V and 6 from J, leaving 12 bases between them. Looked up from germline, CDR1 is DFQATT and CDR2 is SNEGSKA (reference sequence). The CDR3 spells CSASWQGIEQYF. The CDR3 nucleotides read TGCAGTGCTAGCTGGCAGGGGATCGAGCAGTACTTC.

This rearrangement joins TRBV5-1 to TRBJ2-5; weak D call: TRBD1 (5 bases). Trimming cost V 3 bases and J 5 bases, with 11 bases left between them. The CDR3 consists of 13 residues. Germline V gene sequence: CDR1 SGHRS, CDR2 YFSETQ. The CDR3, as DNA: TGCGCCAGCAGCTCTGACAGTTTGGAGACCCAGTACTTC. This gives the protein CASSSDSLETQYF.

Ten or more counts support this clonotype. The V gene is TRBV12-3 or TRBV12-4, the J gene TRBJ1-3; 9 bases are a match to TRBD1. V lost 3 bases and J lost 3; bases outside the gene matches: 3. The CDR3 is made up of 15 amino acids. The CDR3 region is CASSFNRGHGNTIYF. CDR3 DNA sequence: TGTGCCAGCAGTTTTAACAGGGGGCATGGAAACACCATATATTTT.

The chain combines TRBV20-1 with TRBJ2-3, with TRBD1 as a possible D gene (7 bases). V lost 4 bases and J lost 0, with 17 bases in between. The CDR3 contains 16 residues. Germline V gene lookup returns CDR1 DFQATT and CDR2 SNEGSKA (reference sequence). CDR3 sequence (DNA): TGCAGTGCTATAGGGGGCGCGGGACCGAGCACAGATACGCAGTATTTT. Amino acids: CSAIGGAGPSTDTQYF.

This clonotype turned up a few times. J is TRBJ2-5 and V is TRBV7-6, with 9 bases identical to TRBD2. CDR1 and CDR2 (germline): SGHVS, FNYEAQ. The CDR3 is made up of 16 amino acids. V was pared by 0 bases and J by 6 bases, with 8 bases of the junction left unmatched. CDR3 nucleotides: TGTGCCAGCAGCTTAGCGCGTAGCGGGAGTGGAAAGACCCAGTACTTC. Protein product: CASSLARSGSGKTQYF.